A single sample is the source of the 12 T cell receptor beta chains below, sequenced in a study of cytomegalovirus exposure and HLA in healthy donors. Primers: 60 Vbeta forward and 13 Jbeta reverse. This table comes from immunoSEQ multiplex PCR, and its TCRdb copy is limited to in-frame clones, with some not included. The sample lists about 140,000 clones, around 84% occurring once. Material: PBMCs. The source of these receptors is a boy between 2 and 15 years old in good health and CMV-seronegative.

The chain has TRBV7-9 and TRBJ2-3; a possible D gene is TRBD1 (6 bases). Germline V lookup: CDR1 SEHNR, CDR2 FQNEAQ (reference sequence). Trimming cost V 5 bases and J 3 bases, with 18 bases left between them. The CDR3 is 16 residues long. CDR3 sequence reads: CASSLPRTESTDTQYF. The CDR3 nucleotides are TGTGCCAGCAGCCTCCCTAGGACAGAATCTACAGATACGCAGTATTTT.

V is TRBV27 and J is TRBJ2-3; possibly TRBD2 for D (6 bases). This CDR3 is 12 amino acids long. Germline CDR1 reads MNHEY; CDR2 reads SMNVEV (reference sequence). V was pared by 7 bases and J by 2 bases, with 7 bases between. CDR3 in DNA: TGTGCCAGCAAGGACTACACAGATACGCAGTATTTT. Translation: CASKDYTDTQYF.

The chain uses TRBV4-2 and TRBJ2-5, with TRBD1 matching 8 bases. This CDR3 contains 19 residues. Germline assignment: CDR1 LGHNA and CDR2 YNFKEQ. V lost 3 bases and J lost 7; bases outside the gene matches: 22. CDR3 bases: TGTGCCAGCAGCCAGACCGTGGACCCGGGACAGGCCATCGGAGGGACCCAGTACTTC. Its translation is CASSQTVDPGQAIGGTQYF.

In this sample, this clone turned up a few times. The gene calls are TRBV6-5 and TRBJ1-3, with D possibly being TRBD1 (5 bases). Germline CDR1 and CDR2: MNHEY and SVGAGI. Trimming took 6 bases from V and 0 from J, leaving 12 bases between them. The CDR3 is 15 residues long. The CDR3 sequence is CASRRGFGSGNTIYF. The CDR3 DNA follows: TGTGCCAGCAGGCGGGGGTTCGGCTCTGGAAACACCATATATTTT.

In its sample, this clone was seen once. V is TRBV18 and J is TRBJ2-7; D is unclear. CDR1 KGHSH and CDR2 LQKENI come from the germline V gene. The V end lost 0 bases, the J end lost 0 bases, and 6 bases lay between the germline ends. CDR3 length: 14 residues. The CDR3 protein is CASSPPGSSYEQYF. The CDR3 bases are TGTGCCAGCTCACCACCGGGCAGCTCCTACGAGCAGTACTTC.

The CDR3, as DNA: TGTGCCAGCAGCGTAGCGGGAGGGCCAAGCAATGAGCAGTTCTTC. This sequence encodes CASSVAGGPSNEQFF. The chain carries TRBV9 and TRBJ2-1; TRBD2 aligns across 8 bases. V was pared by 0 bases and J by 6 bases, with 5 bases of the junction left unmatched. The CDR3 is 15 residues long. Per the germline V gene, CDR1 is SGDLS and CDR2 is YYNGEE.

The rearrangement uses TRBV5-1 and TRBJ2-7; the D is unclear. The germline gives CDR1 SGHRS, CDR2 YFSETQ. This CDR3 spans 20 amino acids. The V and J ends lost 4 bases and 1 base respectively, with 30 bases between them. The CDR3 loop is CASSPVPLGWPTYLSYEQYF. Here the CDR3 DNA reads TGCGCCAGCAGCCCGGTTCCCCTAGGTTGGCCCACTTACCTATCCTACGAGCAGTACTTC.

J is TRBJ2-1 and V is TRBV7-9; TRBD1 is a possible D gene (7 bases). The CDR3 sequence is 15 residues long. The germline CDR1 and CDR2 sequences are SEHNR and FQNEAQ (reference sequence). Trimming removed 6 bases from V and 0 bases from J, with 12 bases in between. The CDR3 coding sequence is TGTGCCAGCAGGACCCAGGGGGGCTCCTACAATGAGCAGTTCTTC. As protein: CASRTQGGSYNEQFF.

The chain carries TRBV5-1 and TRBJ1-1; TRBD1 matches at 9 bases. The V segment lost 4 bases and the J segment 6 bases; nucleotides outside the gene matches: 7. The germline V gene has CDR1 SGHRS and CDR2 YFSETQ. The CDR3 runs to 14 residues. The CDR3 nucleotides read TGCGCCAGCAGCCCGGACAGGGGCGGTTCTGAAGCTTTCTTT. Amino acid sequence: CASSPDRGGSEAFF.

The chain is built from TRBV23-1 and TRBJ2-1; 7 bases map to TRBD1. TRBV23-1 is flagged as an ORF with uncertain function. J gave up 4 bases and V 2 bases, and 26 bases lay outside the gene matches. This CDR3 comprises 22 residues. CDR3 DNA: TGCGCCAGCAGTCAAACCGCCCGGGACAGAGAGATTACAGGTCCGCGATACAATGAGCAGTTCTTC. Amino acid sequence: CASSQTARDREITGPRYNEQFF.

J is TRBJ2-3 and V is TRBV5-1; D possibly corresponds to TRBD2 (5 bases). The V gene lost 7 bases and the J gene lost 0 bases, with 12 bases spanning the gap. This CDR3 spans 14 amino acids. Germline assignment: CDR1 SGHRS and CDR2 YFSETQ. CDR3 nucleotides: TGCGCCAGCCTGCCCGGACTTAGCACAGATACGCAGTATTTT. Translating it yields CASLPGLSTDTQYF. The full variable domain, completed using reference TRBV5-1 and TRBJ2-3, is KAGVTQTPRYLIKTRGQQVTLSCSPISGHRSVSWYQQTPGQGLQFLFEYFSETQRNKGNFPGRFSGRQFSNSRSEMNVSTLELGDSALYLCASLPGLSTDTQYFGPGTRLTVL.

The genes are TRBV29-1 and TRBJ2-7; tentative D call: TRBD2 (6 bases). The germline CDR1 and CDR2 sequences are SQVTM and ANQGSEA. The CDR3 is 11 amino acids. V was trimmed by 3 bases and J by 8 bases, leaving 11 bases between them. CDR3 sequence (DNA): TGCAGCGTTGACTCGGCGGGAAAGCAGTACTTC. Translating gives CSVDSAGKQYF.